Listed here are 5 T cell receptor beta chains from one sample, sequenced in a study of blood T cell repertoires in COVID-19. The assay was immunoSEQ multiplex PCR, and TCRdb's table has in-frame clones only and misses some. The sample consists of about 170,000 clones, about 88% of them appearing once. The sample consisted of peripheral blood. These receptors were collected from a man in his 60s with acute or convalescent COVID-19.

This clone has only one observation. The chain couples TRBV5-6 to TRBJ2-3; 7 bases fit TRBD1. Germline V gene data show CDR1 as SGHDT and CDR2 as YYEEEE. Trimming at V came to 4 bases and at J to 3 bases, leaving 11 bases not matched to a gene. The CDR3 spans 16 residues. In DNA, the CDR3 is TGTGCCAGCAGCACATTATCGGGACAGATAACAGATACGCAGTATTTT. Translating it yields CASSTLSGQITDTQYF.

This chain joins TRBV30 and TRBJ1-1; D remains unclear. The CDR3 sequence is 14 residues long. Germline V gene lookup returns CDR1 GTSNPN and CDR2 SVGIG (reference sequence). Deletions cut 2 bases from V and 1 base from J, with 11 bases between. DNA of the CDR3: TGTGCCTGGAGTCCTAACCTTAGGAACACTGAAGCTTTCTTT. This codes for CAWSPNLRNTEAFF. The variable domain in full, with the rest retrieved from reference TRBV30 and TRBJ1-1, is SQTIHQWPATLVQPVGSPLSLECTVEGTSNPNLYWYRQAAGRGLQLLFYSVGIGQISSEVPQNLSASRPQDRQFILSSKKLLLSDSGFYLCAWSPNLRNTEAFFGQGTRLTVV.

This chain connects TRBV12-3 or TRBV12-4 to TRBJ1-2, with D tentatively TRBD1 (5 bases). V lost 3 bases and J lost 7, with 12 bases in between. The CDR3 length is 13 residues. The CDR3 reads CASSFDLGGGYTF. In DNA form, the CDR3 reads TGTGCCAGCAGTTTCGACTTGGGGGGTGGCTACACCTTC.

J is TRBJ2-5 and V is TRBV24-1; TRBD2 agrees at 7 bases. Germline CDR1 KGHDR, CDR2 SFDVKD. Trimming at V came to 7 bases and at J to 4 bases, leaving 5 bases not matched to a gene. The CDR3 has 13 residues. CDR3 residues: CATRAGVGETQYF. In DNA, the CDR3 is TGTGCCACCAGGGCGGGGGTAGGAGAGACCCAGTACTTC.

As concerns this clone: The junction departs from the called germline gene at one end, perhaps through a read error. The chain employs TRBV24-1 and TRBJ2-4, with D possibly TRBD2 on 6 matching bases. This CDR3 spans 13 amino acids. Germline V CDR1 and CDR2: KGHDR, SFDVKD. The CDR3 DNA sequence: TGTGCCACCAGCGGTGGGGGGTCGGACATTCTGTACTTC. This gives the protein CATSGGGSDILYF.